Each of the 24 T cell receptor beta chains below was sequenced from the same sample in a study of brain T cells in children with intractable seizures. Profiled with immunoSEQ multiplex PCR; TCRdb holds only in-frame clones, not every one. Of approximately 60,000 clones in the sample, 95% to 96% were seen once. This sample comprised peripheral blood, obtained at surgery. The receptors shown here come from a boy under two years old with focal cortical dysplasia and intractable seizures.

V gene TRBV28 combines with J gene TRBJ1-2; the D gene is possibly TRBD1 (5 bases). Trimming shortened V by 6 bases and J by 6 bases, and 26 bases separated the two germline ends. Per the germline V gene, CDR1 is MDHEN and CDR2 is SYDVKM. This CDR3 spans 17 amino acids. CDR3 amino acids: CASSLPRRDGWGDGYTF. The CDR3 DNA follows: TGTGCCAGCAGCCTACCCCGGCGGGACGGGTGGGGGGATGGCTACACCTTC.

The chain combines TRBV29-1 with TRBJ2-7; tentatively, D is TRBD1 or TRBD2 (6 bases each). The V end lost 4 bases, the J end lost 0 bases, and 16 bases lay between the germline ends. CDR1 is SQVTM, CDR2 ANQGSEA, per germline. The length of the CDR3 is 15 residues. CDR3 loop: CSVGGGGTTSYEQYF. Written as DNA, the CDR3 is TGCAGCGTTGGTGGAGGGGGGACGACCTCCTACGAGCAGTACTTC.

The gene calls are TRBV6-4 and TRBJ2-1; 9 nucleotides line up with TRBD2. Germline CDR1 is MRHNA and CDR2 is SNTAGT. V gave up 3 bases and J gave up 8 bases; unmatched junction bases: 5. The CDR3 spans 14 residues. The CDR3 region has the DNA TGTGCCAGCAGTGAGCGGGAGGGTCCCCATGAGCAGTTCTTC. Protein product: CASSEREGPHEQFF.

The chain recombines TRBV6-4 with TRBJ2-2; 9 nucleotides align to TRBD2. J was trimmed by 2 bases and V by 6 bases; bases with no gene match: 1. The germline V gene has CDR1 MRHNA and CDR2 SNTAGT. The CDR3 totals 14 residues. The CDR3 is CASRTSGNTGELFF. The CDR3 DNA sequence: TGTGCCAGCAGGACTAGCGGTAACACCGGGGAGCTGTTTTTT.

The CDR3 DNA reads TGCGCCAGCAGCCCTCGAATGGGGCAAGCGGAAAAACTGTTTTTT. This gives the protein CASSPRMGQAEKLFF. The chain uses TRBV4-1 and TRBJ1-4, with D possibly TRBD1 on 5 matching bases. V was cut by 4 bases and J by 8 bases, with 17 bases left in between. This CDR3 has 15 amino acids. The germline V gene has CDR1 MGHRA and CDR2 YSYEKL.

The chain combines TRBV23-1 with TRBJ2-7; 8 nucleotides line up with TRBD1. TRBV23-1 has ORF status, its function being uncertain. The junction had 8 bases not matched to a gene; V was cut back by 1 base and J by 0 bases. This CDR3 spans 17 amino acids. This chain's CDR3 is CASSQLDREPHSYEQYF. The DNA for the CDR3 is TGCGCCAGCAGTCAATTGGACAGGGAACCTCACTCCTACGAGCAGTACTTC.

This sequence joins TRBV5-4 and TRBJ2-3; a possible D gene is TRBD2 (5 bases). CDR3 length equals 19 residues. Trimming cost V 4 bases and J 4 bases, with 28 bases left between them. Germline V lookup: CDR1 SGHNT, CDR2 YYREEE (reference sequence). CDR3 DNA sequence: TGTGCCAGCAGCCCCCTCAACCCTTCCCTAGCAAGGGAATCAGATACGCAGTATTTT. It translates to CASSPLNPSLARESDTQYF.

This sequence joins TRBV19 and TRBJ1-2, with TRBD1 matching over 9 bases. This CDR3 contains 15 residues. V lost 3 bases to trimming and J lost 5 bases; unmatched junction nucleotides: 7. Germline loops: CDR1 LNHDA, CDR2 SQIVND (reference sequence). CDR3 residues: CASSIATGGRYGYTF. Here the CDR3 DNA reads TGTGCCAGTAGTATTGCGACAGGGGGGAGGTATGGCTACACCTTC.

This chain links TRBV4-2 with TRBJ2-1, with D unresolved. The CDR3 covers 14 residues. V lost 3 bases, J lost 15 bases, and 21 bases lay in between. Germline V gene data show CDR1 as LGHNA and CDR2 as YNFKEQ. The CDR3 DNA follows: TGTGCCAGCAGCCAGCGCCTTGACCACCCGGTCGGGTTCTTC. This translates into CASSQRLDHPVGFF.

The chain links TRBV15 to TRBJ2-3, with D possibly TRBD2 on 6 matching bases. CDR1 and CDR2 from the germline V gene are LNHNV and YYDKDF (reference sequence). The CDR3 sequence is 16 residues long. Trimming shortened V by 2 bases and J by 2 bases, and 14 bases separated the two germline ends. CDR3 in DNA: TGTGCCACCAGCAGAAATCTAGCGTCCGTCACAGATACGCAGTATTTT. It yields the protein CATSRNLASVTDTQYF.

This clone has a single count. The chain couples TRBV5-4 to TRBJ2-3; 8 positions agree with TRBD2. The CDR3 extends over 16 amino acids. The junction had 11 bases not matched to a gene; V was cut back by 4 bases and J by 4 bases. CDR1 is SGHNT, CDR2 YYREEE, per germline (reference sequence). The CDR3 region has the DNA TGTGCCAGCAGCCGCGCGGGGCGGGAGGTGGCAGATACGCAGTATTTT. Translated: CASSRAGREVADTQYF.

This clone was seen once. The V and J genes are TRBV27 and TRBJ1-6; the match to TRBD1 covers 7 bases. V was pared by 8 bases and J by 7 bases, with 2 bases of the junction left unmatched. CDR1 is MNHEY, CDR2 SMNVEV, per germline (reference sequence). The CDR3 spans 12 residues. The CDR3 here is CASEQGNSPLHF. The DNA of the CDR3 is TGTGCCAGCGAACAGGGGAATTCACCCCTCCACTTT.

This sequence joins TRBV10-1 and TRBJ1-1, with 7 bases that match TRBD1. Per germline, CDR1 WNHNN and CDR2 SYGVQD (reference sequence). The CDR3 runs 13 residues. Losses at the gene ends were 8 bases for V and 1 base for J; bases not matched to a gene: 4. The CDR3 nucleotides read TGCGCCAGCCGGGGACAGCCGAACACTGAAGCTTTCTTT. Translating it yields CASRGQPNTEAFF.

The chain carries TRBV2 and TRBJ2-1, with TRBD2 matching over 7 bases. CDR1 is SNHLY, CDR2 FYNNEI, per germline. This CDR3 spans 13 amino acids. V was clipped by 8 bases and J by 6 bases; unmatched bases: 7. DNA for the CDR3: TGTGCCAGCTGCCGGGGGGTGGCCAATGAGCAGTTCTTC. It codes for CASCRGVANEQFF.

V is TRBV19 and J is TRBJ1-5; D remains unclear. The germline gives CDR1 LNHDA, CDR2 SQIVND (reference sequence). The CDR3 has 13 residues. V shed 0 bases and J shed 6 bases, with 6 bases lying between them. In nucleotides, the CDR3 is TGTGCCAGTAGTATAGACAGGAGTCAGCCCCAGCATTTT. Its translation: CASSIDRSQPQHF.

This chain links TRBV6-5 with TRBJ2-7; TRBD2 matches 7 bases. V was pared by 7 bases and J by 0 bases, with 9 bases of the junction left unmatched. Germline values: CDR1 MNHEY, CDR2 SVGAGI. The CDR3 length is 15 residues. This CDR3 reads CASKRLAGTSYEQYF. As DNA, the CDR3 is TGTGCCAGCAAGAGGTTAGCGGGTACCTCCTACGAGCAGTACTTC.

This clone came up once. The chain joins TRBV27 to TRBJ2-1, with 14 bases matching TRBD2. Germline loops: CDR1 MNHEY, CDR2 SMNVEV (reference sequence). The CDR3 runs to 15 residues. V was pared by 6 bases and J by 7 bases, with 5 bases of the junction left unmatched. CDR3 in amino acids: CASSPGLAGENEQFF. DNA for the CDR3: TGTGCCAGCAGCCCGGGACTAGCGGGAGAAAATGAGCAGTTCTTC.

The CDR3 DNA reads TGTGCCAGCTCACGGGGAAGCAAGGAGACCCAGTACTTC. Its protein product is CASSRGSKETQYF. The chain uses TRBV18 and TRBJ2-5; D is unclear. V lost 4 bases and J lost 5, with 11 bases in between. Germline V gene sequence: CDR1 KGHSH, CDR2 LQKENI. The CDR3 contains 13 residues.

This clone was counted once. The chain couples TRBV6-4 to TRBJ2-1; D perhaps matches TRBD1 (5 bases). Germline assignment: CDR1 MRHNA and CDR2 SNTAGT. V lost 0 bases and J lost 9, with 18 bases in between. This CDR3 contains 16 residues. CDR3 sequence (DNA): TGTGCCAGCAGTGACTCGACGGCCACCCCTCAGGGTGAGCAGTTCTTC. Protein sequence: CASSDSTATPQGEQFF.

This clone was detected once. The CDR3 loop reads CASSARQGPSFFYGYTF. The CDR3 region has the DNA TGTGCCAGCAGTGCGCGGCAGGGGCCATCATTTTTCTATGGCTACACCTTC. The rearrangement uses TRBV6-1 and TRBJ1-2, with D tentatively TRBD1 (6 bases). The CDR3 is made up of 17 amino acids. Trimming pared 4 bases from V and 4 bases from J, leaving 22 bases between. Germline V lookup: CDR1 MNHNS, CDR2 SASEGT.

This rearrangement joins TRBV28 to TRBJ1-5; D possibly corresponds to TRBD1 (6 bases). This CDR3 is 13 amino acids long. Per germline, CDR1 MDHEN and CDR2 SYDVKM. The germline V and J ends were trimmed by 5 bases and 7 bases, with 12 bases remaining between them. The CDR3 loop is CASSGTGKQPQHF. CDR3 bases: TGTGCCAGCAGTGGTACAGGGAAGCAGCCCCAGCATTTT.

J is TRBJ2-2 and V is TRBV4-3, with D possibly TRBD2 on 5 matching bases. The CDR3 length is 14 residues. The V gene's germline CDR1 is LGHNA and CDR2 YSLEER. The V gene lost 0 bases and the J gene lost 5 bases, with 7 bases spanning the gap. The CDR3 spells CASSQESGTGELFF. For the CDR3, the DNA is TGCGCCAGCAGCCAAGAATCGGGGACCGGGGAGCTGTTTTTT.

The V and J genes are TRBV9 and TRBJ2-1; D remains ambiguous. V was cut by 4 bases and J by 5 bases, with 4 bases left in between. CDR1 SGDLS and CDR2 YYNGEE come from the germline V gene. The CDR3 runs 11 residues. The CDR3, as DNA: TGTGCCAGCAGCCTTGACAATGAGCAGTTCTTC. It encodes CASSLDNEQFF.

The chain is built from TRBV27 and TRBJ2-1; D is uncertain. Germline loops: CDR1 MNHEY, CDR2 SMNVEV (reference sequence). The CDR3 runs 12 residues. V lost 5 bases and J lost 9, with 11 bases in between. CDR3: CASSPLGSEQFF. The CDR3 nucleotides are TGTGCCAGCAGTCCTCTAGGTAGTGAGCAGTTCTTC.